The next 23 T cell receptor beta chains were all read from a single sample in a study of blood T cell repertoires in COVID-19. Sequencing was performed with immunoSEQ multiplex PCR; in TCRdb, only in-frame clones are kept and a portion is missing. Of approximately 300,000 clones listed, roughly 86% are singletons. Sample: PBMCs or T cells enriched from blood (not recorded which). These receptor sequences come from a young woman who had recovered from COVID-19.

This chain's CDR3 is CASSLLAGANEQFF. As DNA, the CDR3 is TGCGCCAGCAGCTTGCTAGCGGGGGCCAATGAGCAGTTCTTC. The chain recombines TRBV5-1 with TRBJ2-1; TRBD2 agrees at 10 bases. The CDR3 length is 14 residues. Germline V lookup: CDR1 SGHRS, CDR2 YFSETQ. Trimming removed 1 base from V and 6 bases from J; junction bases left unmatched: 1.

The chain has TRBV6-5 and TRBJ2-5; TRBD2 matches 8 bases. Germline CDR1 is MNHEY and CDR2 is SVGAGI. V shed 9 bases and J 4 bases; nucleotides not matched to a gene: 1. This CDR3 is 11 amino acids long. The CDR3 nucleotides are TGTGCCAGTAGCGGGGCAGAGACCCAGTACTTC. This translates into CASSGAETQYF.

J is TRBJ2-5 and V is TRBV7-2; 11 bases line up with TRBD2. Germline assignment: CDR1 SGHTA and CDR2 FQGNSA. The V gene end was trimmed by 5 bases and the J gene end by 1 base; junction bases not matched to a gene: 9. The CDR3 contains 17 residues. CDR3 amino acids: CASSRSGGAGAQETQYF. As DNA, the CDR3 is TGTGCCAGCAGCCGTAGCGGGGGGGCCGGGGCCCAAGAGACCCAGTACTTC.

The CDR3 DNA follows: TGTGCCAGTAGTATAGAACCAGGGGGCGATCAGCCCCAGCATTTT. This translates into CASSIEPGGDQPQHF. V usage is TRBV19 and J usage is TRBJ1-5; TRBD1 matches at 8 bases. The CDR3 has 15 residues. CDR1 is LNHDA and CDR2 is SQIVND in the germline V gene (reference sequence). The V segment lost 0 bases and the J segment 5 bases; nucleotides outside the gene matches: 3. Complete variable domain (other parts from reference TRBV19 and TRBJ1-5): DGGITQSPKYLFRKEGQNVTLSCEQNLNHDAMYWYRQDPGQGLRLIYYSQIVNDFQKGDIAEGYSVSREKKESFPLTVTSAQKNPTAFYLCASSIEPGGDQPQHFGDGTRLSIL.

V is TRBV25-1 and J is TRBJ2-7, with D perhaps matching TRBD1 (5 bases). CDR1 is MGHDK, CDR2 SYGVNS, per germline. This CDR3 is built from 13 residues. V lost 2 bases, J lost 2 bases, and 7 bases lay in between. As DNA, the CDR3 is TGTGCCAGCAGTGAAGGCAGGGCCTACGAGCAGTACTTC. It is translated as CASSEGRAYEQYF.

This clone was observed once. This chain connects TRBV7-2 to TRBJ2-7; TRBD1 matches at 9 bases. Trimming at V came to 3 bases and at J to 7 bases, leaving 7 bases not matched to a gene. CDR3 length: 14 residues. CDR1 SGHTA and CDR2 FQGNSA come from the germline V gene. The CDR3 sequence: CASSFQNRGREQYF. CDR3 nucleotides: TGTGCCAGCAGCTTCCAAAACAGGGGGCGGGAGCAGTACTTC.

This clone was seen a handful of times. V gene TRBV30 combines with J gene TRBJ1-1; D remains ambiguous. The V end was cut by 4 bases, the J end by 1 base, with 10 bases between. CDR1 is GTSNPN, CDR2 SVGIG, per germline (reference sequence). This CDR3 region has 13 residues. CDR3 DNA sequence: TGTGCCTGGAAGTGGAGCCCGAACACTGAAGCTTTCTTT. Translated: CAWKWSPNTEAFF.

The gene calls are TRBV2 and TRBJ2-1; 9 bases map to TRBD2. The CDR3 contains 15 residues. From germline, CDR1 is SNHLY and CDR2 FYNNEI. V lost 6 bases to trimming and J lost 6 bases; unmatched junction nucleotides: 9. DNA for the CDR3: TGTGCCAGCAGCGCTAGCGGGGTTAGGGTCAATGAGCAGTTCTTC. As protein: CASSASGVRVNEQFF.

The rearrangement uses TRBV7-8 and TRBJ1-6, with D maybe TRBD1 (5 bases). This CDR3 spans 13 amino acids. Germline-derived CDR1 and CDR2 are SGHVS and FQNEAQ. Trimming shortened V by 3 bases and J by 10 bases, and 10 bases separated the two germline ends. CDR3 sequence (DNA): TGTGCCAGCAGCTTCAGGGTCGGCTCACCCCTCCACTTT. It translates to CASSFRVGSPLHF. Supplemented by reference TRBV7-8 and TRBJ1-6, the full variable domain reads GAGVSQSPRYKVAKRGQDVALRCDPISGHVSLFWYQQALGQGPEFLTYFQNEAQLDKSGLPSDRFFAERPEGSVSTLKIQRTQQEDSAVYLCASSFRVGSPLHFGNGTRLTVT.

About this clone itself: The sample has other DNA sequences that encode this CDR3 too. CDR3 in DNA: TGTGCCAGCAGCCAAGGACAGGGGGGCACTGAAGCTTTCTTT. It translates to CASSQGQGGTEAFF. The rearrangement uses TRBV3-1 (or the pseudogene TRBV3-2) and TRBJ1-1; 9 bases fit TRBD1. V lost 1 base and J lost 4; bases outside the gene matches: 1. Germline V CDR1 and CDR2: LGHDT, YNNKEL (reference sequence). This CDR3 contains 14 residues.

The chain has TRBV5-1 and TRBJ2-2, with a tentative D call TRBD1 (5 bases). V lost 4 bases, J lost 4 bases, and 17 bases lay in between. The CDR3 is 16 amino acids. CDR1 is SGHRS, CDR2 YFSETQ, per germline. The CDR3 nucleotides read TGCGCCAGCAGCCTCTCCCGGACATCTATCACCGGGGAGCTGTTTTTT. This codes for CASSLSRTSITGELFF.

The rearrangement uses TRBV6-2 or TRBV6-3 and TRBJ1-5, with 8 bases identical to TRBD1. V lost 2 bases, J lost 1 base, and 10 bases stayed unmatched. The CDR3 extends over 18 amino acids. Germline CDR1 and CDR2: MNHEY and SVGEGT. The CDR3 nucleotides are TGTGCCAGCAGTTACCATCGGGACAGGCCAGGCAGCAATCAGCCCCAGCATTTT. Its protein is CASSYHRDRPGSNQPQHF.

This chain joins TRBV4-3 and TRBJ1-2; TRBD1 might be the D (5 bases). Germline V CDR1 and CDR2: LGHNA, YSLEER. Between the trimmed V and J ends, which lost 3 bases and 5 bases, there was a span of 16 bases. This CDR3 comprises 15 residues. The CDR3 DNA follows: TGCGCCAGCAGCCAGTCCGCGGGGGGACCTTATGGCTACACCTTC. It is translated as CASSQSAGGPYGYTF.

This rearrangement joins TRBV24-1 to TRBJ2-3; TRBD2 matches 10 bases. Trimming cost V 3 bases and J 1 base; bases outside gene matches: 3. Germline V CDR1 and CDR2: KGHDR, SFDVKD. The CDR3 length is 16 residues. The CDR3 DNA reads as TGTGCCACCAGTGATCCCGGGACTAGCGGCACAGATACGCAGTATTTT. Encoded protein: CATSDPGTSGTDTQYF.

V usage is TRBV28 and J usage is TRBJ1-4, with 7 bases lining up with TRBD1. Germline trimming cut 6 bases from V and 4 bases from J; bases unmatched to any gene: 5. The CDR3 totals 14 residues. Germline values: CDR1 MDHEN, CDR2 SYDVKM. The CDR3 loop is CASRETGYNEKLFF. CDR3 nucleotides: TGTGCCAGCAGGGAGACAGGGTATAATGAAAAACTGTTTTTT.

V gene TRBV19 combines with J gene TRBJ2-1; 10 bases align to TRBD2. V dropped 4 bases and J dropped 8; count of bases not matched to a gene: 14. Looked up from germline, CDR1 is LNHDA and CDR2 is SQIVND (reference sequence). This CDR3 has 17 residues. The CDR3 protein is CASSKYGASGRGDEQFF. As DNA, the CDR3 is TGTGCCAGTAGTAAGTACGGGGCTAGCGGGAGAGGCGATGAGCAGTTCTTC.

The rearrangement links TRBV6-2 or TRBV6-3 to TRBJ2-1, with 7 nucleotides matching TRBD2. CDR3 length equals 19 residues. Germline V gene data show CDR1 as MNHEY and CDR2 as SVGEGT. V lost 2 bases and J lost 4; bases outside the gene matches: 17. CDR3 sequence (DNA): TGTGCCAGCAGTTACCCCGGACTAGGTACGTCCCTCGTATACAATGAGCAGTTCTTC. Its translation: CASSYPGLGTSLVYNEQFF.

Only one count was recorded for this clone. The chain carries TRBV6-5 and TRBJ2-7, with TRBD2 matching over 7 bases. The CDR3 covers 13 residues. The germline CDR1 and CDR2 sequences are MNHEY and SVGAGI. V was clipped by 6 bases and J by 2 bases; unmatched bases: 4. CDR3 DNA: TGTGCCAGCAGACCCGGACTAGCCTACGAGCAGTACTTC. Encoded protein: CASRPGLAYEQYF.

The genes are TRBV29-1 and TRBJ2-1; D perhaps matches TRBD2 (6 bases). Between the trimmed V and J ends, which lost 3 bases and 6 bases, there was a span of 12 bases. The CDR3 totals 13 residues. Germline CDR1 and CDR2: SQVTM and ANQGSEA. The CDR3 DNA reads TGCAGCGTTGAGGAGGGTATAGGCAATGAGCAGTTCTTC. This encodes CSVEEGIGNEQFF.

The rearrangement joins TRBV10-1 to TRBJ2-5; TRBD2 aligns across 10 bases. There are 15 residues in the CDR3. With 7 bases clipped from V and 4 bases from J, the junction kept 9 bases outside the gene matches. The germline V gene encodes CDR1 WNHNN and CDR2 SYGVQD (reference sequence). The DNA for the CDR3 is TGCGCCAGCAATTGCCTAGCGGGAGTACCAGAGACCCAGTACTTC. This codes for CASNCLAGVPETQYF.

The J gene is TRBJ1-5, the V gene TRBV30; D unclear. V lost 1 base to trimming and J lost 5 bases, with 9 bases between them. CDR1 and CDR2 from the germline V gene are GTSNPN and SVGIG (reference sequence). This CDR3 contains 13 residues. The CDR3 is CAWSGQADQPQHF. The DNA for the CDR3 is TGTGCCTGGAGTGGACAAGCCGATCAGCCCCAGCATTTT.

In its sample, this clone was seen a few times. This chain links TRBV28 with TRBJ1-4; no clear D gene. The ends were cut back, 5 bases at V and 2 bases at J, with 6 bases in the middle. Germline CDR1 and CDR2: MDHEN and SYDVKM. This CDR3 contains 13 residues. This chain's CDR3 is CASSTQTNEKLFF. The CDR3 coding sequence is TGTGCCAGCAGTACGCAGACTAATGAAAAACTGTTTTTT.

This clone was detected ten times or more. CDR3 sequence reads: CASSFDIQTYQPQHF. In DNA, the CDR3 is TGTGCCAGCAGCTTCGATATTCAAACTTATCAGCCCCAGCATTTT. The genes are TRBV5-5 and TRBJ1-5; D uncertain. Looked up from germline, CDR1 is SGHKS and CDR2 is YYEKEE (reference sequence). The CDR3 length is 15 residues. Trimming took off 2 bases at V and 5 bases at J, with 14 bases between the two ends.